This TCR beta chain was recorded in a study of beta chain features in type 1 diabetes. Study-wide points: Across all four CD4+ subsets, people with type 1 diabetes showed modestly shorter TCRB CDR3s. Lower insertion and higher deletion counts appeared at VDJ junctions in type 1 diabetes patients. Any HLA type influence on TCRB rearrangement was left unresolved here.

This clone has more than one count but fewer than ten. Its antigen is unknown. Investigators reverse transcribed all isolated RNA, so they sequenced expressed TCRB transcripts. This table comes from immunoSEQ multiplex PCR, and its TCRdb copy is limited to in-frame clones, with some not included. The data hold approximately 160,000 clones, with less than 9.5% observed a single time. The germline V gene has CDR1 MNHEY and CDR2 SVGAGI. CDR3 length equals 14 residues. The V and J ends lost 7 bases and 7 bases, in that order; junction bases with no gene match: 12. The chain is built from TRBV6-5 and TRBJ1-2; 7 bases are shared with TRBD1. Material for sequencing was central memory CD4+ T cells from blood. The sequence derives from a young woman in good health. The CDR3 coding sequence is TGTGCCAGCACCGTGCGACAGGGAGGAGGTGGCTACACCTTC. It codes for CASTVRQGGGGYTF.